What follows are 17 T cell receptor beta chains derived from one specimen sequenced in a study of blood T cell repertoires in COVID-19. Repertoires were generated with immunoSEQ multiplex PCR, while TCRdb's copy carries only in-frame clones and drops some. The sample has 200,000 to 300,000 clones, roughly 90% seen once. Sequences were obtained from PBMCs or T cells enriched from blood (not recorded which). The receptors derive from a woman in her twenties or thirties who had recovered from COVID-19.

Comments on this clone: Germline and junction disagree at one end, which may indicate a read error. The J gene is TRBJ1-1, the V gene TRBV7-6; D unresolved. CDR1 is SGHVS, CDR2 FNYEAQ, per germline. This CDR3 spans 19 amino acids. The CDR3 reads CASGLAPVGPEAMNTEAFF. DNA for the CDR3: TGTGCCAGCGGCTTAGCCCCCGTTGGCCCAGAGGCGATGAACACTGAAGCTTTCTTT. Full variable domain (missing parts from reference TRBV7-6 and TRBJ1-1): GAGVSQSPRYKVTKRGQDVALRCDPISGHVSLYWYRQALGQGPEFLTYFNYEAQQDKSGLPNDRFSAERPEGSISTLTIQRTEQRDSAMYRCASGLAPVGPEAMNTEAFFGQGTRLTVV.

The V gene is TRBV19, the J gene TRBJ1-1, with 9 positions matching TRBD1. Per germline, CDR1 LNHDA and CDR2 SQIVND (reference sequence). CDR3 length: 16 residues. J gave up 1 base and V 4 bases, and 7 bases lay outside the gene matches. CDR3 loop: CASSNPTGGPNTEAFF. The CDR3 nucleotides read TGTGCCAGTAGTAATCCGACAGGGGGTCCGAACACTGAAGCTTTCTTT. Drawing the rest from reference TRBV19 and TRBJ1-1, the complete variable domain is DGGITQSPKYLFRKEGQNVTLSCEQNLNHDAMYWYRQDPGQGLRLIYYSQIVNDFQKGDIAEGYSVSREKKESFPLTVTSAQKNPTAFYLCASSNPTGGPNTEAFFGQGTRLTVV.

The gene calls are TRBV19 and TRBJ2-1; 11 bases fit TRBD2. Germline V CDR1 and CDR2: LNHDA, SQIVND (reference sequence). Losses at the gene ends were 3 bases for V and 6 bases for J; bases not matched to a gene: 4. CDR3 length: 15 amino acids. CDR3 DNA: TGTGCCAGTAGTATTGGACTAGCGGGCTCCAATGAGCAGTTCTTC. Its protein is CASSIGLAGSNEQFF.

The count of this clone is one. The V gene is TRBV5-4, the J gene TRBJ1-3; possible D gene TRBD1, 5 bases. Germline values: CDR1 SGHNT, CDR2 YYREEE (reference sequence). V shed 3 bases and J shed 6 bases, with 10 bases lying between them. The CDR3 runs 13 residues. This chain's CDR3 is CASSSRGENTIYF. The CDR3 coding sequence is TGTGCCAGCAGCTCGCGGGGGGAAAACACCATATATTTT. Together with reference TRBV5-4 and TRBJ1-3, the CDR3 gives the full variable domain: ETGVTQSPTHLIKTRGQQVTLRCSSQSGHNTVSWYQQALGQGPQFIFQYYREEENGRGNFPPRFSGLQFPNYSSELNVNALELDDSALYLCASSSRGENTIYFGEGSWLTVV.

V is TRBV27 and J is TRBJ1-1; 8 positions agree with TRBD1. Trimming at V came to 4 bases and at J to 0 bases, leaving 4 bases not matched to a gene. Germline values: CDR1 MNHEY, CDR2 SMNVEV (reference sequence). The CDR3 runs 15 residues. Written as DNA, the CDR3 is TGTGCCAGCAGTTCCTGGACAGGGCTGAACACTGAAGCTTTCTTT. Translating gives CASSSWTGLNTEAFF.

The CDR3 DNA follows: TGCAGTGCTGGGACAGGGAGCGGCTACACCTTC. Its translation is CSAGTGSGYTF. This chain uses TRBV20-1 with TRBJ1-2; 9 nucleotides line up with TRBD1. CDR3 length: 11 amino acids. V gave up 5 bases and J gave up 8 bases; unmatched junction bases: 3. Germline V gene lookup returns CDR1 DFQATT and CDR2 SNEGSKA (reference sequence).

The chain carries TRBV19 and TRBJ1-1; D unresolved. CDR1 and CDR2 from the germline V gene are LNHDA and SQIVND (reference sequence). The V end lost 7 bases, the J end lost 1 base, and 16 bases lay between the germline ends. CDR3 length: 15 residues. The chain's CDR3 is CASTPITTKNTEAFF. The CDR3 DNA reads as TGTGCCAGTACCCCCATTACAACCAAGAACACTGAAGCTTTCTTT.

The chain couples TRBV28 to TRBJ2-3, with 16 bases fitting TRBD2. The germline V gene has CDR1 MDHEN and CDR2 SYDVKM. The V segment lost 6 bases and the J segment 7 bases; nucleotides outside the gene matches: 16. This CDR3 spans 19 amino acids. The CDR3 reads CASSTIGTSGRADLYTQYF. The CDR3 nucleotides are TGTGCCAGCAGCACCATCGGGACTAGCGGGAGGGCCGATCTATATACGCAGTATTTT. The whole variable domain, filled in from reference TRBV28 and TRBJ2-3, reads DVKVTQSSRYLVKRTGEKVFLECVQDMDHENMFWYRQDPGLGLRLIYFSYDVKMKEKGDIPEGYSVSREKKERFSLILESASTNQTSMYLCASSTIGTSGRADLYTQYFGPGTRLTVL.

The chain joins TRBV3-1 (or the pseudogene TRBV3-2) to TRBJ1-1; D unclear. V was clipped by 1 base and J by 3 bases, with 12 bases between them. The CDR3 is 15 residues long. Looked up from germline, CDR1 is LGHDT and CDR2 is YNNKEL (reference sequence). CDR3 protein: CASSQGAGWDTEAFF. In DNA form, the CDR3 reads TGTGCCAGCAGCCAAGGAGCGGGGTGGGACACTGAAGCTTTCTTT.

V usage is TRBV28 and J usage is TRBJ1-2; 7 bases map to TRBD1. With V trimmed by 4 bases and J by 2 bases, 1 base remained unmatched. Germline lookup yields CDR1 MDHEN and CDR2 SYDVKM. CDR3 length: 13 amino acids. The CDR3 sequence is CASSWGQNYGYTF. In DNA, the CDR3 is TGTGCCAGCAGTTGGGGACAGAACTATGGCTACACCTTC.

V gene TRBV27 combines with J gene TRBJ2-7, with 7 bases lining up with TRBD1. The CDR3 covers 16 residues. Germline V gives CDR1 MNHEY, CDR2 SMNVEV (reference sequence). J gave up 5 bases and V 5 bases, and 15 bases lay outside the gene matches. This CDR3 reads CASSPHRGTDYHEQYF. For the CDR3, the DNA is TGTGCCAGCAGTCCCCATAGGGGGACAGATTACCACGAGCAGTACTTC.

This chain uses TRBV28 with TRBJ2-1, with 7 positions matching TRBD2. CDR3 length: 18 residues. Trimming at V came to 6 bases and at J to 0 bases, leaving 14 bases not matched to a gene. The germline V gene has CDR1 MDHEN and CDR2 SYDVKM. The CDR3 is CASSQFARDYSSYNEQFF. CDR3 coding DNA: TGTGCCAGCAGCCAATTTGCGAGGGACTACTCCTCCTACAATGAGCAGTTCTTC.

The chain joins TRBV11-2 to TRBJ2-1; 9 bases map to TRBD1. The germline CDR1 and CDR2 sequences are SGHAT and FQNNGV. Losses at the gene ends were 6 bases for V and 4 bases for J; bases not matched to a gene: 7. The CDR3 has 15 amino acids. CDR3 sequence: CASRGQGLGYNEQFF. In DNA, the CDR3 is TGTGCCAGCAGGGGACAGGGTTTAGGATACAATGAGCAGTTCTTC.

CDR3 in amino acids: CASSQGWAVNTEAFF. Written as DNA, the CDR3 is TGTGCCAGCAGCCAAGGCTGGGCAGTGAACACTGAAGCTTTCTTT. The chain joins TRBV3-1 (or the pseudogene TRBV3-2) to TRBJ1-1; no definite D call. Germline V CDR1 and CDR2: LGHDT, YNNKEL (reference sequence). V dropped 1 base and J dropped 0 bases, with 9 bases sitting between them. This CDR3 has 15 amino acids.

The chain couples TRBV5-1 to TRBJ1-2, with a weak D call TRBD1 (5 bases). V dropped 0 bases and J dropped 0 bases, with 15 bases sitting between them. The germline V gene has CDR1 SGHRS and CDR2 YFSETQ. The CDR3 is 17 amino acids. The CDR3 loop reads CASSLGDYSKANYGYTF. CDR3 DNA sequence: TGCGCCAGCAGCTTGGGGGACTATAGTAAAGCTAACTATGGCTACACCTTC.

This chain uses TRBV9 with TRBJ1-2; 9 nucleotides match TRBD1. The CDR3 contains 15 residues. Germline CDR1 and CDR2: SGDLS and YYNGEE. Trimming took 0 bases from V and 4 from J; bases not matched to a gene: 4. CDR3 DNA sequence: TGTGCCAGCAGCGTAGCCCCGGGACAGGGCTATGGCTACACCTTC. Its protein is CASSVAPGQGYGYTF. Complete variable domain (other parts from reference TRBV9 and TRBJ1-2): DSGVTQTPKHLITATGQRVTLRCSPRSGDLSVYWYQQSLDQGLQFLIQYYNGEERAKGNILERFSAQQFPDLHSELNLSSLELGDSALYFCASSVAPGQGYGYTFGSGTRLTVV.

The chain couples TRBV7-9 to TRBJ2-1; 15 nucleotides align to TRBD2. V shed 0 bases, J shed 2 bases, and the junction held 2 bases outside the gene matches. Germline CDR1 reads SEHNR; CDR2 reads FQNEAQ (reference sequence). This CDR3 is built from 18 residues. The CDR3: CASSLARTSGRAYNEQFF. The DNA of the CDR3 is TGTGCCAGCAGCTTAGCCCGGACTAGCGGGAGGGCCTACAATGAGCAGTTCTTC.